Presented here are 4 T cell receptor beta chains from one specimen sequenced in a study of human T cells and chemical hapten exposure. TCRdb reanalysed the RACE reads using MiXCR and keeps one entry per CDR3 protein. The table records approximately 260,000 distinct CDR3 sequences, approximately 8% of them present only once. Time point denoted: pre-sensitization, week 0. Treatment specified: therapeutic diphenylcyclopropenone sensitization with weekly scalp DPC. This sample comprised whole blood, obtained in connection with sensitization to the hapten diphenylcyclopropenone (DPC). The receptors stem from a man aged 18 to 35 with alopecia areata. Some clones in this sample may be carry-over from other donors' samples.

The gene calls are TRBV20-1 and TRBJ2-2; 7 bases match TRBD1. Germline V gives CDR1 DFQATT, CDR2 SNEGSKA (reference sequence). The ends lost 5 bases at V and 3 bases at J; junction bases unmatched: 6. The CDR3 extends over 14 amino acids. DNA for the CDR3: TGCAGTGCTTATACCACAGGGGACACCGGGGAGCTGTTTTTT. Its translation: CSAYTTGDTGELFF.

This clonotype was seen repeatedly, ten times or more. The CDR3 bases are TGTGCCAGCAGCGTTCAGCCGGGAGACTCTGGAAACACCATATATTTT. Translation gives CASSVQPGDSGNTIYF. J is TRBJ1-3 and V is TRBV9; D not certain. Germline values: CDR1 SGDLS, CDR2 YYNGEE. The CDR3 is 16 amino acids. Trimming removed 2 bases at V and 0 bases at J, with 12 bases between.

In this sample, this clonotype turned up a few times. The chain is built from TRBV20-1 and TRBJ2-4, with 12 bases lining up with TRBD1. Germline lookup yields CDR1 DFQATT and CDR2 SNEGSKA (reference sequence). The CDR3 length is 18 residues. The ends lost 3 bases at V and 0 bases at J; junction bases unmatched: 9. For the CDR3, the DNA is TGCAGTGCTAGTTTGGGACAGGGGGCTCTCATAGCCAAAAACATTCAGTACTTC. Translated, it gives CSASLGQGALIAKNIQYF.

The V gene is TRBV7-2, the J gene TRBJ1-1, with 7 bases fitting TRBD1. The CDR3 contains 15 residues. Germline-derived CDR1 and CDR2 are SGHTA and FQGNSA. V trimming: 3 bases; J trimming: 2 bases; junction bases outside the gene matches: 6. The DNA of the CDR3 is TGTGCCAGCAGCTTTGGGGGACAGCTAAACACTGAAGCTTTCTTT. This gives the protein CASSFGGQLNTEAFF.